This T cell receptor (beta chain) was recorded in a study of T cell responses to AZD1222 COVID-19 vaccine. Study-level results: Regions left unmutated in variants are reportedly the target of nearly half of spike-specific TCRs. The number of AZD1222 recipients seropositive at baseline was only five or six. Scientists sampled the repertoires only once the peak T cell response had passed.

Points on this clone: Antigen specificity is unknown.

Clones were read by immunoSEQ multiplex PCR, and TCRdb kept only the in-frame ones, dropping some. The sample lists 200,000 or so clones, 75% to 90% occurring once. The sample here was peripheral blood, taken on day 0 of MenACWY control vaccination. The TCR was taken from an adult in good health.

The DNA for the CDR3 is TGTGCCAGCAAGACGGGACAGCTGAACACTGAAGCTTTCTTT. Protein product: CASKTGQLNTEAFF. This chain connects TRBV2 to TRBJ1-1; 7 bases fit TRBD1. Looked up from germline, CDR1 is SNHLY and CDR2 is FYNNEI. The CDR3 has 14 amino acids. V dropped 7 bases and J dropped 0; count of bases not matched to a gene: 5. Complete variable domain (other parts from reference TRBV2 and TRBJ1-1): EPEVTQTPSHQVTQMGQEVILRCVPISNHLYFYWYRQILGQKVEFLVSFYNNEISEKSEIFDDQFSVERPDGSNFTLKIRSTKLEDSAMYFCASKTGQLNTEAFFGQGTRLTVV.